The 9 T cell receptor beta chains listed next were all sequenced from one sample in a study of human T cells and chemical hapten exposure. TCRdb passed the RACE reads through MiXCR, listing each CDR3 protein once. Among more than 70,000 distinct CDR3 sequences listed, 8.5% were seen once. Time point denoted: pre-sensitization, week 0. Treatment denoted: therapeutic diphenylcyclopropenone sensitization with weekly scalp DPC. This specimen was whole blood, taken in connection with sensitization to the hapten diphenylcyclopropenone (DPC). Receptors were obtained from a middle-aged man with alopecia areata. Some clones in this sample may be carry-over from other donors' samples.

This rearrangement joins TRBV6-6 to TRBJ2-7; 9 bases map to TRBD2. This CDR3 spans 15 amino acids. V lost 2 bases to trimming and J lost 4 bases; unmatched junction nucleotides: 6. Germline assignment: CDR1 MNHNY and CDR2 SVGAGI (reference sequence). This CDR3 reads CASSYRGLAEYEQYF. The CDR3 DNA follows: TGTGCCAGCAGTTACCGGGGACTAGCTGAATACGAGCAGTACTTC.

This clonotype has a handful of counts. This chain links TRBV7-2 with TRBJ2-7; TRBD2 agrees at 8 bases. The germline CDR1 and CDR2 sequences are SGHTA and FQGNSA. The CDR3 spans 13 residues. CDR3 sequence: CASAGGRSYEQYF. CDR3 in DNA: TGTGCTTCCGCCGGCGGGAGGAGTTACGAGCAGTACTTC.

This clonotype was detected many times. The V and J genes are TRBV7-2 and TRBJ2-1; TRBD2 aligns across 11 bases. The ends lost 5 bases at V and 7 bases at J; junction bases unmatched: 13. The CDR3 consists of 17 residues. Germline loops: CDR1 SGHTA, CDR2 FQGNSA. The CDR3 loop reads CASSPDLAGGRRNEQFF. The CDR3 region has the DNA TGTGCCAGCAGCCCCGACCTAGCGGGAGGTCGACGAAATGAGCAGTTCTTC.

The chain has TRBV29-1 and TRBJ2-6; no clear D gene. The CDR3 covers 17 residues. The germline CDR1 and CDR2 sequences are SQVTM and ANQGSEA. V was pared by 4 bases and J by 0 bases, with 16 bases between. CDR3 residues: CSVVRARRSSGANVLTF. The CDR3 nucleotides read TGCAGCGTTGTCAGAGCGCGACGGAGCTCTGGGGCCAACGTCCTGACTTTC.

This clonotype was recorded at least ten times. V is TRBV5-1 and J is TRBJ1-1; D is perhaps TRBD1 (5 bases). V was cut by 6 bases and J by 1 base, with 10 bases left in between. The CDR3 has 13 amino acids. Germline V lookup: CDR1 SGHRS, CDR2 YFSETQ. The CDR3 sequence is CASKEGPNTEAFF. The CDR3 nucleotides read TGCGCCAGCAAGGAGGGGCCGAACACTGAAGCTTTCTTT.

Ten or more counts support this clonotype. This sequence joins TRBV28 and TRBJ1-2; no clear D. Per germline, CDR1 MDHEN and CDR2 SYDVKM. This CDR3 comprises 12 residues. V lost 6 bases, J lost 2 bases, and 7 bases lay in between. The CDR3: CASRAGNYGYTF. For the CDR3, the DNA is TGTGCCAGCAGGGCGGGGAACTATGGCTACACCTTC.

In this sample, this clonotype turned up many times. The V call is TRBV11-3, the J call TRBJ1-3; perhaps TRBD1 as D (6 bases). Germline V CDR1 and CDR2: SGHNT, YENEEA. With 5 bases removed from V and 0 bases from J, the gap between germline ends came to 11 bases. CDR3 size: 15 residues. Written as DNA, the CDR3 is TGTGCCAGCAGCAAACGACAGGACTCTGGAAACACCATATATTTT. This translates into CASSKRQDSGNTIYF.

In this sample, this clonotype turned up many times. CDR3 sequence reads: CASSVSGTGTEKLFF. CDR3 nucleotides: TGTGCCAGCAGCGTCTCCGGGACAGGGACTGAAAAACTGTTTTTT. The chain recombines TRBV7-2 with TRBJ1-4, with 9 bases aligning to TRBD1. The J segment lost 7 bases and the V segment lost 5 bases, leaving 8 bases of the junction unmatched. Germline V gene sequence: CDR1 SGHTA, CDR2 FQGNSA. CDR3 length: 15 residues.

This clonotype was seen at least ten times. The CDR3 nucleotides are TGCAGTGCTAGGTTGGCGGCCGAGCAGTACTTC. Amino acids: CSARLAAEQYF. This sequence joins TRBV20-1 and TRBJ2-7; D gene uncertain. V dropped 3 bases and J dropped 6 bases, with 9 bases sitting between them. The CDR3 covers 11 residues. Germline-derived CDR1 and CDR2 are DFQATT and SNEGSKA (reference sequence).